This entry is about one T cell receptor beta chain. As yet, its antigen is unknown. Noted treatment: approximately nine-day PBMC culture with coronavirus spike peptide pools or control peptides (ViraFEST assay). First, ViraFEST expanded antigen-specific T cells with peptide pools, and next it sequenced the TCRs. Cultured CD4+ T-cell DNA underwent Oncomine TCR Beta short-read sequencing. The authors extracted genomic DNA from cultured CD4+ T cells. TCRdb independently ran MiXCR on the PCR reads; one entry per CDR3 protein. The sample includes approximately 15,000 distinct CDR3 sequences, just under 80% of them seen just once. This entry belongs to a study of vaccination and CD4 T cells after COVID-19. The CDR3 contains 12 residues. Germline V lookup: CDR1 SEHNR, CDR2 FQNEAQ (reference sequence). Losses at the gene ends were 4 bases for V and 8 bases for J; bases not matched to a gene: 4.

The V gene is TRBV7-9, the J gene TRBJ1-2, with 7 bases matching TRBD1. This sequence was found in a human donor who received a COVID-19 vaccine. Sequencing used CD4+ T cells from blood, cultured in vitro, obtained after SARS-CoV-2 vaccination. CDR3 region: CASSSTGEGYTF. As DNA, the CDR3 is TGTGCCAGCAGCTCAACAGGGGAGGGCTACACCTTC.